This entry lists 24 T cell receptor beta chains sequenced from one sample in a study of shared clonotypes between healthy human individuals. Profiled with immunoSEQ multiplex PCR; TCRdb holds only in-frame clones, not every one. The table lists around 480,000 clones, approximately 79% of them singletons. The sequencing input was PBMCs. The receptor set was obtained from a woman between 40 and 55 years old in good health. Some clones in this sample may be carry-over from other donors' samples.

This clone has only a few counts. The CDR3 is CASSEEGGSPYEQYF. CDR3 sequence (DNA): TGTGCCAGCAGTGAGGAGGGAGGATCCCCTTACGAGCAGTACTTC. V gene TRBV6-1 combines with J gene TRBJ2-7, with D perhaps matching TRBD2 (6 bases). The ends were cut back, 3 bases at V and 4 bases at J, with 16 bases in the middle. Germline V gives CDR1 MNHNS, CDR2 SASEGT. The CDR3 sequence is 15 residues long.

This chain links TRBV29-1 with TRBJ1-1; TRBD1 aligns across 7 bases. The CDR3 consists of 12 residues. Germline V CDR1 and CDR2: SQVTM, ANQGSEA. V gave up 5 bases and J gave up 1 base; unmatched junction bases: 1. The CDR3 sequence: CSVRQGNTEAFF. CDR3 coding DNA: TGCAGCGTTCGACAGGGGAACACTGAAGCTTTCTTT.

The chain joins TRBV10-3 to TRBJ1-1; D gene unclear. CDR1 ENHRY and CDR2 SYGVKD come from the germline V gene. This CDR3 has 11 residues. The V end lost 7 bases, the J end lost 7 bases, and 10 bases lay between the germline ends. The chain's CDR3 is CAINGRGEAFF. CDR3 nucleotide sequence: TGTGCCATCAATGGACGCGGTGAAGCTTTCTTT.

The V gene is TRBV7-8, the J gene TRBJ2-1; 7 bases align to TRBD1. V gave up 5 bases and J gave up 5 bases; unmatched junction bases: 9. CDR1 and CDR2 (germline): SGHVS, FQNEAQ. CDR3 length: 15 residues. The CDR3 loop is CASSQRGQDDNEQFF. The CDR3 DNA reads as TGTGCCAGCAGCCAGAGGGGGCAAGACGACAATGAGCAGTTCTTC.

This clone was detected many times. Compared with germline, one end of the junction differs, possibly owing to a read error. This chain uses TRBV7-7 with TRBJ1-3, with D hard to call. CDR1 is SSHAT, CDR2 FNYEAQ, per germline (reference sequence). This CDR3 is 15 amino acids long. This CDR3 reads CASSLSMSSGNTIYF. The CDR3 nucleotides read TGTGCTAGCAGCTTAAGTATGAGCTCTGGAAACACCATATATTTT.

The chain employs TRBV9 and TRBJ2-1; 7 bases fit TRBD2. CDR3 length: 14 residues. The V segment lost 0 bases and the J segment 5 bases; nucleotides outside the gene matches: 2. Germline values: CDR1 SGDLS, CDR2 YYNGEE. The CDR3 DNA reads TGTGCCAGCAGCGTAGGGGGAGGGAACAATGAGCAGTTCTTC. Encoded protein: CASSVGGGNNEQFF.

This rearrangement joins TRBV18 to TRBJ2-2; 7 positions match TRBD1. This CDR3 comprises 16 residues. In germline, CDR1 is KGHSH, CDR2 LQKENI. The J segment lost 4 bases and the V segment lost 3 bases, leaving 8 bases of the junction unmatched. This CDR3 is CASSPGQVLGTGELFF. In nucleotides, the CDR3 is TGTGCCAGCTCACCCGGACAGGTTCTTGGCACCGGGGAGCTGTTTTTT.

The chain couples TRBV11-2 to TRBJ2-5; D is undetermined. V was shortened by 0 bases and J by 3 bases, with 17 bases between the two germline ends. Per germline, CDR1 SGHAT and CDR2 FQNNGV. CDR3 size: 17 residues. The CDR3 region is CASSLDRVSLLKETQYF. CDR3 DNA sequence: TGTGCCAGCAGCTTAGATAGAGTCAGTCTGCTGAAAGAGACCCAGTACTTC.

The rearrangement joins TRBV6-5 to TRBJ2-3; 13 bases align to TRBD2. Germline CDR1 MNHEY, CDR2 SVGAGI. The CDR3 contains 16 residues. J gave up 4 bases and V 4 bases, and 5 bases lay outside the gene matches. The CDR3 DNA follows: TGTGCCAGCAGTTTACTAGCGGGAGGGCCGGCAGATACGCAGTATTTT. This encodes CASSLLAGGPADTQYF.

The genes are TRBV27 and TRBJ2-7; 8 bases are a match to TRBD1. CDR1 MNHEY and CDR2 SMNVEV come from the germline V gene (reference sequence). V lost 6 bases, J lost 4 bases, and 11 bases stayed unmatched. This CDR3 contains 15 residues. Here the CDR3 DNA reads TGTGCCAGCAGCCAAACAGGGGGATCTATTTACGAGCAGTACTTC. It encodes CASSQTGGSIYEQYF.

A word on this clone: In the same sample, other DNA sequences code for this CDR3. The V call is TRBV5-1, the J call TRBJ1-5, with no clear D. Germline loops: CDR1 SGHRS, CDR2 YFSETQ. The CDR3 covers 13 residues. V dropped 0 bases and J dropped 4 bases, with 5 bases sitting between them. Here the CDR3 reads CASSLDLNQPQHF. CDR3 in DNA: TGCGCCAGCAGCTTGGACCTTAATCAGCCCCAGCATTTT. Supplemented by reference TRBV5-1 and TRBJ1-5, the full variable domain reads KAGVTQTPRYLIKTRGQQVTLSCSPISGHRSVSWYQQTPGQGLQFLFEYFSETQRNKGNFPGRFSGRQFSNSRSEMNVSTLELGDSALYLCASSLDLNQPQHFGDGTRLSIL.

V is TRBV29-1 and J is TRBJ2-3; TRBD2 matches at 12 bases. V lost 5 bases, J lost 0 bases, and 3 bases stayed unmatched. CDR1 and CDR2 from the germline V gene are SQVTM and ANQGSEA. This CDR3 is 15 amino acids long. CDR3 DNA: TGCAGCGTTATGACTAGCGGGAGCAGCACAGATACGCAGTATTTT. Amino acid sequence: CSVMTSGSSTDTQYF.

The chain is built from TRBV6-5 and TRBJ1-2; D uncertain. The CDR3 loop spans 13 amino acids. V shed 6 bases and J shed 8 bases, with 16 bases lying between them. Germline CDR1 and CDR2: MNHEY and SVGAGI. DNA for the CDR3: TGTGCCAGCAGCCCCATCTCCGCGGGGGGCTACACCTTC. Translation: CASSPISAGGYTF.

The rearrangement links TRBV10-2 to TRBJ1-1; 9 nucleotides line up with TRBD1. Germline V gene data show CDR1 as WSHSY and CDR2 as SAAADI. The V gene end was trimmed by 2 bases and the J gene end by 5 bases; junction bases not matched to a gene: 3. This CDR3 contains 14 residues. CDR3 nucleotide sequence: TGCGCCAGCAGTGAGACAGGGGGCGGGACTGAAGCTTTCTTT. Protein: CASSETGGGTEAFF.

V is TRBV2 and J is TRBJ2-3; 7 bases align to TRBD2. The CDR3 has 14 residues. Trimming took 6 bases from V and 4 from J; bases not matched to a gene: 7. CDR1 is SNHLY and CDR2 is FYNNEI in the germline V gene. The CDR3 loop is CASRNGLVSDTQYF. The CDR3 DNA is TGTGCCAGCAGAAACGGACTAGTTTCAGATACGCAGTATTTT.

This rearrangement joins TRBV19 to TRBJ2-1; D tentatively fits TRBD1 or TRBD2 (5 bases each). There are 16 residues in the CDR3. V lost 5 bases and J lost 7, with 21 bases in between. CDR1 is LNHDA and CDR2 is SQIVND in the germline V gene (reference sequence). The CDR3 loop reads CASSPSQTGPKNEQFF. The CDR3 bases are TGTGCCAGTAGTCCCTCCCAGACGGGGCCCAAAAATGAGCAGTTCTTC.

The CDR3 sequence: CTSSRISLSKTYGYTF. For the CDR3, the DNA is TGCACCAGCAGTAGAATTAGTTTGTCAAAGACCTATGGCTACACCTTC. The chain employs TRBV1 and TRBJ1-2. TRBV1 is assigned pseudogene status. The CDR3 consists of 16 residues.

The genes are TRBV6-5 and TRBJ2-3, with D possibly being TRBD1 (5 bases). V lost 6 bases to trimming and J lost 0 bases, with 10 bases between them. Germline values: CDR1 MNHEY, CDR2 SVGAGI. This CDR3 region has 14 residues. The CDR3 nucleotides are TGTGCCAGCAGCTCACAGGCTAGCACAGATACGCAGTATTTT. Translating gives CASSSQASTDTQYF.

V and J are TRBV6-5 and TRBJ2-3, with 11 bases identical to TRBD1. The V and J ends lost 9 bases and 3 bases, in that order; junction bases with no gene match: 8. This CDR3 has 15 residues. The germline V gene encodes CDR1 MNHEY and CDR2 SVGAGI. In nucleotides, the CDR3 is TGTGCCAGTGCTCCGGGACAGGGGGAGACAGATACGCAGTATTTT. Protein: CASAPGQGETDTQYF.

The chain carries TRBV6-6 and TRBJ1-4; D is uncertain. CDR3 length: 12 residues. V lost 6 bases and J 8 bases, leaving 10 bases between the germline ends. Germline V gene lookup returns CDR1 MNHNY and CDR2 SVGAGI (reference sequence). CDR3 nucleotides: TGTGCCAGCAGGGATACCGTCGAAAAACTGTTTTTT. Translation gives CASRDTVEKLFF.

The genes are TRBV18 and TRBJ1-3; D gene ambiguous. Germline assignment: CDR1 KGHSH and CDR2 LQKENI. V was cut by 3 bases and J by 0 bases, with 3 bases left in between. This CDR3 region has 13 residues. CDR3 coding DNA: TGTGCCAGCTCACCGGACTCTGGAAACACCATATATTTT. Translating it yields CASSPDSGNTIYF. The full variable domain, with the rest looked up from reference TRBV18 and TRBJ1-3, is NAGVMQNPRHLVRRRGQEARLRCSPMKGHSHVYWYRQLPEEGLKFMVYLQKENIIDESGMPKERFSAEFPKEGPSILRIQQVVRGDSAAYFCASSPDSGNTIYFGEGSWLTVV.

The gene calls are TRBV2 and TRBJ2-1, with D possibly TRBD1 on 6 matching bases. The CDR3 contains 16 residues. Trimming stripped 6 bases from V and 0 bases from J, with 15 bases between. CDR1 is SNHLY and CDR2 is FYNNEI in the germline V gene. This CDR3 is CASSITGFSSYNEQFF. The CDR3 DNA reads as TGTGCCAGCAGCATAACAGGGTTCAGCTCCTACAATGAGCAGTTCTTC.

This clone was counted a single time. This sequence joins TRBV18 and TRBJ2-5, with D perhaps TRBD2 (6 bases). CDR1 KGHSH and CDR2 LQKENI come from the germline V gene. The V and J ends lost 2 bases and 5 bases respectively, with 18 bases between them. CDR3 length: 16 residues. The CDR3 is CASSPKEGLGGETQYF. The CDR3 nucleotides read TGTGCCAGCTCACCAAAGGAGGGGCTGGGCGGGGAGACCCAGTACTTC.

The rearrangement links TRBV28 to TRBJ2-1; TRBD1 agrees at 7 bases. This CDR3 is 13 amino acids long. V lost 11 bases, J lost 0 bases, and 4 bases stayed unmatched. CDR1 and CDR2 from the germline V gene are MDHEN and SYDVKM. CDR3 coding DNA: TGTGCCGTACAGGGGAGCTCCTACAATGAGCAGTTCTTC. The encoded protein is CAVQGSSYNEQFF.